This TCR beta chain was sequenced for a study of shared clonotypes between healthy human individuals. Overall study results and limits: Clonotypes which were not shared had lower generation probabilities than clonotypes that all four donors shared. A small donor pool kept down the genetic and exposure-history diversity that was represented. Expectations were that clonotype sharing among donors would be affected by sequencing depth.

In regard to this clone: The antigen is undetermined.

Several immunoSEQ 96-well plates shared each subset's DNA, each plate a replicate. Method: immunoSEQ multiplex PCR; TCRdb's copy keeps in-frame clones and lacks some. This sample carries hundreds of thousands of clones, about three quarters of them seen once, and the ten largest clones take 1.8%. Trimming shortened V by 1 base and J by 6 bases, and 18 bases separated the two germline ends. This CDR3 contains 16 residues. The germline V gene has CDR1 SNHLY and CDR2 FYNNEI. The clonotype was recovered from a woman in her 30s in good health. Sequenced input: memory CD4+ T cells sorted from blood. Specified subset: CD45RA-negative fraction. The rearrangement links TRBV2 to TRBJ1-2; D is possibly TRBD1 (5 bases). This CDR3 reads CASSEEGMRRLDGYTF. CDR3 nucleotides: TGTGCCAGCAGTGAAGAGGGGATGAGGAGGTTGGATGGCTACACCTTC.